This section outlines one T cell receptor (beta chain) sequence together with its context. The CDR3 has 14 residues. Germline CDR1 is SQVTM and CDR2 is ANQGSEA. The V and J ends lost 3 bases and 5 bases, in that order; junction bases with no gene match: 5. TCRdb ran MiXCR on the RT-PCR reads and lists one entry per CDR3 protein. This sample has some 5,400 distinct CDR3 sequences, with more than 80% found just once. The entry originates in a study of yellow fever vaccine responses in identical twins. The J gene is TRBJ2-3, the V gene TRBV29-1; TRBD1 matches 10 bases. The source material was T cells from blood (PBMCs), unsorted or a sorted subset (not recorded which), sampled before or after yellow fever vaccination (not recorded which). The origin of this receptor is a woman younger than 30 who received the yellow fever vaccine. As DNA, the CDR3 is TGCAGCGTTGAGAAGGACAGGGGGGGAGATACGCAGTATTTT. Protein product: CSVEKDRGGDTQYF.